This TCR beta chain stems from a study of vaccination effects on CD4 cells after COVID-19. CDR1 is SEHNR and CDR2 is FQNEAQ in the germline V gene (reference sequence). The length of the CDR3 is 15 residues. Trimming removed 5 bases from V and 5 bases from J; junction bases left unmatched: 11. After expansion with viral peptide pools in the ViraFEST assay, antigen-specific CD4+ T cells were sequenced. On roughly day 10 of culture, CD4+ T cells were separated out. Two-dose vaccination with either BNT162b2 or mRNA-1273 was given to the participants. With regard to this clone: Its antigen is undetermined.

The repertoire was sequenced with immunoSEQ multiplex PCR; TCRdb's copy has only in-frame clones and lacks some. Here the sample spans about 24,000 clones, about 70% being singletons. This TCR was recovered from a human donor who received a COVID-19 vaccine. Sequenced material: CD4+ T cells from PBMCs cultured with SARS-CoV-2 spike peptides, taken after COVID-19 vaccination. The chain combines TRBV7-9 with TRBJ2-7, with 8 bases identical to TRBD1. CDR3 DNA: TGTGCCAGCAGCCCTCGACAGGGGATATTCCACGAGCAGTACTTC. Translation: CASSPRQGIFHEQYF.